This record looks at one TCR beta chain sequence and its context. Compared with the rest of its sample, this clone is medium-sized (0.01 to 0.1%). The specificity of this receptor is unknown. No much larger clonotype is one base removed from it; base qualities were not supplied. The 100 or so tumor samples were subjected to high-throughput TCR profiling using ImmunoSEQ. Turning to the authors' computational methods: To measure repertoire diversity, the metrics used were richness (unique productive sequences), clonality, evenness and relatedness, and the Bhattacharyya coefficient was used to assess similarity between samples. A sensitivity analysis excluded TCRs with fewer than two reads and gave consistent conclusions. TCRdb stores this immuneACCESS table with in-frame sequences only. Part of the clones is absent; in the studies checked, under half of the shortfall reflects unresolved V genes, and no reason is known for the rest. Clonal size and the V and J genes are those of that table, whereas D and trimming came from the DNA. Here the sample has about 33,000 clones; around three quarters occur a single time. Of the sample, roughly 3% falls within the top ten clones.

Tumor samples were collected prior to definitive surgery or chemotherapy. The MD Anderson Biospecimen Extraction Resource handled genomic DNA extraction, while the MD Anderson Cancer Genomics Laboratory carried out the TCR sequencing. CDR3 length: 15 amino acids, cysteine to phenylalanine. The DNA shown is the 45-base CDR3, in frame from base 1. V gives up 6 bases and J gives up 0 bases, and the segment between their germline ends measures 14 bases. The germline V gene (reference sequence) specifies MNHEY as CDR1 and SMNVEV as CDR2. The data derive from a study of high-grade serous ovarian cancer treatment subgroups (dated by TCRdb to the early 2020s). A note on the overall study: On average, each sample produced fewer than 15,000 sequencing reads and over 6,000 unique TCR beta rearrangements. Under a laparoscopic triage algorithm, patients with high-grade serous ovarian cancer were grouped by complete gross resection or by neoadjuvant chemotherapy response, and the study profiled the TCR beta repertoires of these patients. The cohort comprised some 30 patients: around 10 with no residual disease after primary surgery (R0), around 10 excellent NACT responders, and around 10 poor NACT responders. Each patient contributed one primary tumor and two metastatic tumor samples, giving approximately 91 samples in total.

General findings and caveats noted by the study authors: Neoantigen level correlated positively with TCR clonal relatedness, and copy number variation and mutation load from whole-genome sequencing showed a positive trend with TCR clonal relatedness. Because bulk tumor TCR sequencing provided no spatial information, insight into HGSC tumor complexity and diversity was limited. Repertoire similarity between tumors of the same patient ranged about 0.11 to 0.79, whereas almost no similarity was seen between different patients. The TCR repertoire analyses centered on CDR3, leaving CDR1 and CDR2 unanalyzed.

Source material: tumor tissue. The chain couples TRBV27 to TRBJ1-2; perhaps TRBD1 is the D gene, with 5 bases matching. This clonotype was obtained from a human donor with high-grade serous ovarian cancer. The DNA is as follows: TGTGCCAGCAGCCGTGGGACGTACACTAACTATGGCTACACCTTC. Its translation is CASSRGTYTNYGYTF.